This T cell receptor (beta chain) was recovered during a study of shared clonotypes between healthy human individuals. V was trimmed by 1 base and J by 7 bases, leaving 10 bases between them. The CDR3 has 13 residues. Germline CDR1 reads SGHDN; CDR2 reads FVKESK. Using immunoSEQ multiplex PCR, the repertoire was profiled, and TCRdb retains in-frame clones only, with some absent. The profile shows about 1.5 million clones, around 97% of them singletons. This chain uses TRBV14 with TRBJ1-1; D may be TRBD1 (5 bases). Sequenced sample: naive CD4+ T cells sorted from blood. Subset defined: CD45RA+ positively selected. The sequence was collected from a man aged 25 to 40 in good health. In DNA form, the CDR3 reads TGTGCCAGCAGCCAAGCGGGGCCCGGTGAAGCTTTCTTT. This translates into CASSQAGPGEAFF.